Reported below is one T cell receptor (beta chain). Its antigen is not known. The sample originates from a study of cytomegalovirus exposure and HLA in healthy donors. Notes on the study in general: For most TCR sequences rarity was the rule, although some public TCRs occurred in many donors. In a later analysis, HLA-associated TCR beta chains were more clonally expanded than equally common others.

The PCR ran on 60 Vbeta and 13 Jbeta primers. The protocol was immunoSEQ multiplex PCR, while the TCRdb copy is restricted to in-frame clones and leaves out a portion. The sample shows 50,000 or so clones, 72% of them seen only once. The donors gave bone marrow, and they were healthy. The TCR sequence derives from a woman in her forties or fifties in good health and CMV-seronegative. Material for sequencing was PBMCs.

CDR3 nucleotides: TGTGCCAGCAGCTTCGGGCGGGGGGGCCTGTTCGAGCAGTACTTC. This sequence encodes CASSFGRGGLFEQYF. V gene TRBV7-8 combines with J gene TRBJ2-7, with 9 bases lining up with TRBD2. The CDR3 loop spans 15 amino acids. Per germline, CDR1 SGHVS and CDR2 FQNEAQ. Germline trimming cut 3 bases from V and 6 bases from J; bases unmatched to any gene: 9.